These T cell receptor beta chains were read from a single sample in a study of T-cell memory formation after mild COVID-19. TCRdb independently ran MiXCR on the 5' RACE reads; one entry per CDR3 protein. The sample lists 350,000 to 550,000 distinct CDR3 sequences; under 20% were seen once. The sample consisted of PBMCs or a T cell subset sorted from them (not recorded which). These receptors were obtained from a man aged 18 to 35 who had mild COVID-19 (a few samples of this study predate the infection). Cell type and time point are not known. Both conserved end residues are part of each CDR3. A D gene is named only where the DNA matches it firmly. Clone size is shown for a subset of rows, as once, few, many or a class of expanded clone.

d_call	j_call	clone_size	cdr3_length	v_call	cdr3_aa	cdr3_nt
-	TRBJ2-2	few	14	TRBV29-1	CSVLIQLNTGELFF	TGCAGCGTTTTGATACAGTTGAACACCGGGGAGCTGTTTTTT
-	TRBJ2-1	-	13	TRBV11-2	CASSRDSGGEQFF	TGTGCCAGCAGCAGAGACAGTGGGGGCGAGCAGTTCTTC
TRBD2	TRBJ2-4	-	14	TRBV6-6	CAGGGGIAKNIQYF	TGTGCCGGAGGCGGGGGAATAGCCAAAAACATTCAGTACTTC
TRBD1	TRBJ1-5	-	17	TRBV2	CASSAAGDRDSNQPQHF	TGTGCCAGCAGTGCAGCGGGGGACAGGGATAGCAATCAGCCCCAGCATTTT
TRBD2	TRBJ2-6	few	16	TRBV6-5	CASTQAGSDGANVLTF	TGTGCCAGCACGCAAGCGGGAAGCGACGGGGCCAACGTCCTGACTTTC
TRBD2	TRBJ2-5	few	15	TRBV9	CASSVGGGFQETQYF	TGTGCCAGCAGCGTAGGCGGGGGATTCCAAGAGACCCAGTACTTC
TRBD1	TRBJ1-2	few	16	TRBV5-1	CASSEPGQGKEGGYTF	TGCGCCAGCAGCGAACCGGGACAGGGGAAGGAAGGTGGCTACACCTTC
-	TRBJ2-2	-	14	TRBV10-3	CAISATRDTGELFF	TGTGCCATCAGTGCAACGCGAGACACCGGGGAGCTGTTTTTT
TRBD1	TRBJ1-5	many	19	TRBV7-3	CASSSRARDRELGDQPQHF	TGTGCCAGCTCATCCAGAGCCCGGGACAGGGAACTTGGGGATCAGCCCCAGCATTTT
-	TRBJ2-5	few	13	TRBV12-3/TRBV12-4	CASTPTEQETQYF	TGTGCCAGCACCCCGACTGAACAAGAGACCCAGTACTTC
TRBD1	TRBJ1-1	-	16	TRBV6-6	CASSSPQGLGDTEAFF	TGTGCCAGCAGTTCACCACAGGGGCTCGGGGACACTGAAGCTTTCTTT
TRBD2	TRBJ2-3	-	15	TRBV7-6	CASSPWGGGADTQYF	TGTGCCAGCAGCCCTTGGGGCGGGGGTGCAGATACGCAGTATTTT
TRBD2	TRBJ2-1	few	17	TRBV3-1	CASSPLGAGGSYNEQFF	TGTGCCAGCAGCCCTCTTGGAGCGGGGGGATCCTACAATGAGCAGTTCTTC
-	TRBJ1-1	-	16	TRBV7-6	CASSLPRDGRYTEAFF	TGTGCCAGCAGCTTACCCCGGGACGGAAGATATACTGAAGCTTTCTTT
TRBD1	TRBJ2-1	few	14	TRBV2	CASIYRGSYNEQFF	TGTGCCAGCATTTACAGGGGGTCCTACAATGAGCAGTTCTTC
-	TRBJ2-5	-	15	TRBV6-2/TRBV6-3	CASRKDRDGRWTQYF	TGTGCCAGCAGAAAAGACAGGGACGGGAGATGGACCCAGTACTTC
TRBD1	TRBJ2-3	few	13	TRBV12-3/TRBV12-4	CASSQRGPDTQYF	TGTGCCAGCAGTCAGAGGGGGCCAGATACGCAGTATTTT
-	TRBJ2-3	few	12	TRBV20-1	CSASPSTDTQYF	TGCAGTGCTAGTCCGAGCACAGATACGCAGTATTTT
-	TRBJ1-6	-	14	TRBV6-2/TRBV6-3	CASTRRSFNSPLHF	TGTGCCAGCACACGACGGTCCTTTAATTCACCCCTCCACTTT
-	TRBJ2-7	-	15	TRBV5-1	CASSLASWEGYEQYF	TGCGCCAGCAGCTTGGCTAGCTGGGAAGGATACGAGCAGTACTTC
-	TRBJ2-3	-	14	TRBV25-1	CASSESRRADTQYF	TGTGCCAGCAGTGAATCCCGTCGCGCAGATACGCAGTATTTT
-	TRBJ2-3	-	14	TRBV29-1	CSVRAGGEAVAQYF	TGCAGCGTTCGGGCGGGCGGGGAAGCTGTAGCGCAGTATTTT
-	TRBJ1-1	few	14	TRBV2	CASSDQGGFTEAFF	TGTGCCAGCAGTGACCAGGGAGGTTTTACTGAAGCTTTCTTT
-	TRBJ2-1	few	13	TRBV20-1	CSARAAISNEQFF	TGCAGTGCTAGGGCTGCCATCAGCAATGAGCAGTTCTTC
TRBD2	TRBJ2-5	many	14	TRBV12-5	CASGRGLAGQTQYF	TGTGCTAGTGGCCGAGGACTAGCGGGACAGACCCAGTACTTC
-	TRBJ1-1	-	12	TRBV7-2	CASSLRITEAFF	TGTGCCAGCAGCTTAAGGATTACTGAAGCTTTCTTT
-	TRBJ2-2	-	14	TRBV7-2	CASSLAGWSGELFF	TGTGCCAGCAGCTTAGCGGGTTGGAGCGGGGAGCTGTTTTTT
-	TRBJ1-1	few	19	TRBV5-5	CASSLGDVVSIARNTEAFF	TGTGCCAGCAGCTTGGGGGATGTGGTATCAATCGCGAGGAACACTGAAGCTTTCTTT
TRBD1	TRBJ2-2	few	15	TRBV7-8	CASSLGTGISGELFF	TGTGCCAGCAGCTTGGGGACAGGGATATCCGGGGAGCTGTTTTTT
TRBD2	TRBJ2-5	-	16	TRBV3-1	CASSPGIAGGRGTQYF	TGTGCCAGCAGCCCCGGAATAGCGGGGGGGCGTGGGACCCAGTACTTC
TRBD2	TRBJ2-3	many	17	TRBV4-1	CASSQEWTSGATDTQYF	TGCGCCAGCAGCCAGGAATGGACTAGCGGAGCCACAGATACGCAGTATTTT
-	TRBJ2-5	few	13	TRBV9	CASSVGYSETQYF	TGTGCCAGCAGCGTAGGGTACTCTGAGACCCAGTACTTC
-	TRBJ2-3	few	17	TRBV4-2	CASSQEAVGGDADTQYF	TGTGCCAGCAGCCAAGAAGCCGTCGGTGGGGACGCGGATACGCAGTATTTT
TRBD2	TRBJ2-7	-	14	TRBV20-1	CSARGPSGSYEQYF	TGCAGTGCTAGAGGACCTAGCGGGTCCTACGAGCAGTACTTC
-	TRBJ2-3	many	14	TRBV5-1	CASSMGGPADTQYF	TGCGCCAGCAGCATGGGGGGGCCGGCAGATACGCAGTATTTT
-	TRBJ2-7	many	12	TRBV24-1	CATSDFGGEQYF	TGTGCCACCAGTGATTTTGGGGGCGAGCAGTACTTC
-	TRBJ1-1	few	14	TRBV28	CASSFLRGFAEAFF	TGTGCCAGCAGTTTTTTGCGGGGGTTTGCTGAAGCTTTCTTT
TRBD2	TRBJ2-1	few	13	TRBV7-6	CASSRSGVNEQFF	TGTGCCAGCAGCCGTAGCGGGGTCAATGAGCAGTTCTTC
TRBD2	TRBJ2-3	many	13	TRBV12-3/TRBV12-4	CASSASGVDTQYF	TGTGCCAGCAGTGCTAGCGGGGTAGATACGCAGTATTTT
-	TRBJ2-2	many	14	TRBV7-3	CASSPTGLTGELFF	TGTGCCAGCAGCCCTACGGGGCTGACCGGGGAGCTGTTTTTT